One and the same sample provided the 24 T cell receptor beta chains below, sequenced in a study of blood T cell repertoires in COVID-19. Profiled with immunoSEQ multiplex PCR; TCRdb holds only in-frame clones, not every one. The sample lists approximately 140,000 clones; 85% to 90% were seen once. The sequenced material came from peripheral blood. Source of these receptors: a man between 18 and 29 years old with COVID-19, enrolled during active disease.

The gene calls are TRBV28 and TRBJ1-2; D uncertain. Trimming took off 5 bases at V and 4 bases at J, with 11 bases between the two ends. The CDR3 length is 13 residues. The germline gives CDR1 MDHEN, CDR2 SYDVKM. Here the CDR3 DNA reads TGTGCCAGCAGTGCCACTCCCTTCTATGGCTACACCTTC. Protein sequence: CASSATPFYGYTF.

The J gene is TRBJ2-7, the V gene TRBV7-2, with TRBD2 identical over 7 bases. With V trimmed by 3 bases and J by 6 bases, 17 bases remained unmatched. Per the germline V gene, CDR1 is SGHTA and CDR2 is FQGNSA. The CDR3 has 17 amino acids. The CDR3 reads CASSFFRDYPEVGEQYF. CDR3 sequence (DNA): TGTGCCAGCAGCTTTTTCCGGGACTACCCGGAGGTAGGCGAGCAGTACTTC.

V gene TRBV18 combines with J gene TRBJ1-1, with D possibly TRBD1 on 6 matching bases. V gave up 3 bases and J gave up 9 bases, with 23 bases separating them. This CDR3 is 16 amino acids long. Germline-derived CDR1 and CDR2 are KGHSH and LQKENI. The CDR3: CASSPTGTRVNRKAFF. The CDR3 bases are TGTGCCAGCTCACCCACCGGGACACGAGTTAACAGGAAAGCTTTCTTT.

This clone was seen a single time. This chain links TRBV2 with TRBJ2-7, with D possibly matching TRBD1 (6 bases). Germline values: CDR1 SNHLY, CDR2 FYNNEI. This CDR3 has 14 amino acids. Trimming left V 10 bases short and J 0 bases short, with 16 bases between. The CDR3 DNA reads as TGTGCCACCTCGAGACAGGAGAGCTCCTACGAGCAGTACTTC. Protein sequence: CATSRQESSYEQYF.

This clone came up once. The chain combines TRBV7-3 with TRBJ2-7; weak D call: TRBD2 (5 bases). Germline assignment: CDR1 SGHTA and CDR2 FQGTGA. V was shortened by 3 bases and J by 3 bases, with 9 bases between the two germline ends. The CDR3 totals 13 residues. CDR3 DNA: TGTGCCAGCAGCTTTGGGAGTAGCTACGAGCAGTACTTC. Translation: CASSFGSSYEQYF.

V is TRBV19 and J is TRBJ1-2, with D tentatively TRBD1 (6 bases). Germline V gene sequence: CDR1 LNHDA, CDR2 SQIVND (reference sequence). This CDR3 spans 15 amino acids. Deletions cut 4 bases from V and 6 bases from J, with 18 bases between. The CDR3 protein is CASSTSSQGMDGYTF. In DNA form, the CDR3 reads TGTGCCAGTAGTACATCCTCACAGGGAATGGATGGCTACACCTTC.

CDR3 residues: CASSTLLEYNQPQHF. The CDR3 nucleotides are TGTGCCAGCAGCACCCTATTGGAGTACAATCAGCCCCAGCATTTT. The rearrangement joins TRBV7-8 to TRBJ1-5; unclear D gene. This CDR3 comprises 15 residues. Trimming left V 5 bases short and J 3 bases short, with 14 bases between. Germline CDR1 reads SGHVS; CDR2 reads FQNEAQ.

The gene calls are TRBV29-1 and TRBJ2-1; TRBD2 matches at 9 bases. V gave up 3 bases and J gave up 8 bases; unmatched junction bases: 5. This CDR3 has 13 amino acids. Germline assignment: CDR1 SQVTM and CDR2 ANQGSEA. For the CDR3, the DNA is TGCAGCGTTGATGATCGCGGGAGGGATGAGCAGTTCTTC. Translation: CSVDDRGRDEQFF.

V usage is TRBV29-1 and J usage is TRBJ1-2, with 11 bases matching TRBD1. From germline, CDR1 is SQVTM and CDR2 ANQGSEA. This CDR3 has 11 residues. V lost 6 bases, J lost 8 bases, and 2 bases stayed unmatched. DNA for the CDR3: TGCAGCGTGTGGACAGGGGGCGGCTACACCTTC. Protein sequence: CSVWTGGGYTF.

On this clone: The germline gene is not matched at one end of the junction; a read error may be the cause. CDR3 DNA sequence: TGTGCGAGCAGGTCGAGCGGGAGGACTACCTCCTACAATGAGCAGTTCTTC. Translation gives CASRSSGRTTSYNEQFF. The chain links TRBV5-4 to TRBJ2-1, with 9 bases that match TRBD2. CDR1 is SGHNT and CDR2 is YYREEE in the germline V gene (reference sequence). The CDR3 is 17 amino acids.

The genes are TRBV7-2 and TRBJ2-3; 7 positions agree with TRBD2. The CDR3 is made up of 13 amino acids. V gave up 1 base and J gave up 12 bases; unmatched junction bases: 7. Germline values: CDR1 SGHTA, CDR2 FQGNSA. The CDR3, as DNA: TGTGCCAGCAGCTTAGAGGGCGGGAGACCCCAGTATTTT. This codes for CASSLEGGRPQYF.

This chain joins TRBV25-1 and TRBJ2-1, with TRBD1 as a possible D gene (5 bases). This CDR3 has 14 amino acids. V shed 4 bases and J shed 5 bases, with 12 bases lying between them. Germline CDR1 reads MGHDK; CDR2 reads SYGVNS. In nucleotides, the CDR3 is TGTGCCAGCAGTGGGCCAGGGAAACACAATGAGCAGTTCTTC. It codes for CASSGPGKHNEQFF.

The chain is built from TRBV14 and TRBJ1-6, with 8 bases identical to TRBD1. This CDR3 is built from 18 residues. Trimming cost V 6 bases and J 0 bases; bases outside gene matches: 10. Per germline, CDR1 SGHDN and CDR2 FVKESK. CDR3 coding DNA: TGTGCCAGCAGACGAGGACAGGGATTAAGCTCCTATAATTCACCCCTCCACTTT. It is translated as CASRRGQGLSSYNSPLHF.

DNA for the CDR3: TGTGCCACCAGTGATTCTCAGGCCTATAGCAATCAGCCCCAGCATTTT. Translation: CATSDSQAYSNQPQHF. The chain links TRBV24-1 to TRBJ1-5, with D uncertain. Trimming stripped 2 bases from V and 0 bases from J, with 10 bases between. The germline CDR1 and CDR2 sequences are KGHDR and SFDVKD. The CDR3 totals 16 residues.

The chain recombines TRBV29-1 with TRBJ2-3, with 9 bases fitting TRBD2. J gave up 2 bases and V 4 bases, and 25 bases lay outside the gene matches. The germline gives CDR1 SQVTM, CDR2 ANQGSEA. The CDR3 spans 21 residues. CDR3 bases: TGCAGCGTTGTCGGTGGTGGGGCTAGCGGGGCTACACCCTTTATCACAGATACGCAGTATTTT. Amino acid sequence: CSVVGGGASGATPFITDTQYF.

The V call is TRBV7-2, the J call TRBJ1-2; D gene ambiguous. The length of the CDR3 is 13 residues. V was clipped by 1 base and J by 6 bases, with 9 bases between them. Germline CDR1 is SGHTA and CDR2 is FQGNSA. CDR3 sequence reads: CASSLVAEDGYTF. CDR3 DNA: TGTGCCAGCAGCTTAGTGGCAGAAGATGGCTACACCTTC.

This chain connects TRBV9 to TRBJ2-2; 10 bases agree with TRBD1. J was trimmed by 4 bases and V by 4 bases; bases with no gene match: 7. The length of the CDR3 is 16 residues. From germline, CDR1 is SGDLS and CDR2 YYNGEE. The CDR3 spells CASSLGDRGFTGELFF. The DNA of the CDR3 is TGTGCCAGCAGCTTGGGGGACAGGGGATTCACCGGGGAGCTGTTTTTT. The complete variable domain, with remaining parts taken from reference TRBV9 and TRBJ2-2, reads DSGVTQTPKHLITATGQRVTLRCSPRSGDLSVYWYQQSLDQGLQFLIQYYNGEERAKGNILERFSAQQFPDLHSELNLSSLELGDSALYFCASSLGDRGFTGELFFGEGSRLTVL.

The rearrangement links TRBV4-1 to TRBJ2-7; D perhaps matches TRBD2 (5 bases). This CDR3 has 13 residues. Germline V CDR1 and CDR2: MGHRA, YSYEKL. Trimming stripped 0 bases from V and 5 bases from J, with 8 bases between. The CDR3 DNA sequence: TGCGCCAGCAGCCAAGAGCTCGGGGACGAGCAGTACTTC. It translates to CASSQELGDEQYF.

V usage is TRBV15 and J usage is TRBJ2-5, with 10 positions matching TRBD2. The CDR3 loop spans 19 amino acids. Trimming cost V 1 base and J 5 bases; bases outside gene matches: 16. CDR1 is LNHNV and CDR2 is YYDKDF in the germline V gene (reference sequence). The DNA of the CDR3 is TGTGCCACCAGCAGAGTCCCTAGGGGTAGCGGGGGGTCAGGGGAGACCCAGTACTTC. It is translated as CATSRVPRGSGGSGETQYF.

The chain combines TRBV23-1 with TRBJ1-2, with D possibly matching TRBD1 (5 bases). TRBV23-1 is annotated as an ORF whose role is uncertain. Between the trimmed V and J ends, which lost 3 bases and 5 bases, there was a span of 10 bases. The CDR3 has 13 amino acids. CDR3: CASSHDRGYGYTF. The CDR3 DNA sequence: TGCGCCAGCAGTCATGATAGGGGTTATGGCTACACCTTC.

This chain links TRBV19 with TRBJ2-3; 8 positions match TRBD1. This CDR3 spans 14 amino acids. Unmatched junction bases numbered 8, after V lost 4 bases and J lost 8 bases. Germline V gene sequence: CDR1 LNHDA, CDR2 SQIVND (reference sequence). CDR3 DNA: TGTGCCAGTAGTACAACAGGGGGGCTCGGTACGCAGTATTTT. Amino acids: CASSTTGGLGTQYF.

V gene TRBV7-2 combines with J gene TRBJ1-1, with D perhaps matching TRBD1 (6 bases). The CDR3 extends over 13 amino acids. With 6 bases removed from V and 6 bases from J, the gap between germline ends came to 14 bases. CDR1 and CDR2 (germline): SGHTA, FQGNSA. The CDR3 region has the DNA TGTGCCAGCAGAATAACAGGGTTTGCTGAAGCTTTCTTT. Protein product: CASRITGFAEAFF. The variable domain in full, with the rest retrieved from reference TRBV7-2 and TRBJ1-1, is GAGVSQSPSNKVTEKGKDVELRCDPISGHTALYWYRQSLGQGLEFLIYFQGNSAPDKSGLPSDRFSAERTGGSVSTLTIQRTQQEDSAVYLCASRITGFAEAFFGQGTRLTVV.

J is TRBJ2-7 and V is TRBV27; TRBD2 matches at 7 bases. CDR1 is MNHEY and CDR2 is SMNVEV in the germline V gene (reference sequence). The CDR3 length is 13 residues. V gave up 10 bases and J gave up 5 bases; unmatched junction bases: 11. Here the CDR3 reads CATALSGSHEQYF. CDR3 nucleotides: TGTGCCACCGCCCTTAGCGGGTCCCACGAGCAGTACTTC.

DNA of the CDR3: TGCGCCAGCAGCCAAGACGCGCTAGCGGGAGCGCCCGGGGAGCTGTTTTTT. Translating gives CASSQDALAGAPGELFF. The chain combines TRBV4-1 with TRBJ2-2, with 10 bases lining up with TRBD2. The length of the CDR3 is 17 residues. The V gene end was trimmed by 0 bases and the J gene end by 6 bases; junction bases not matched to a gene: 7. The germline gives CDR1 MGHRA, CDR2 YSYEKL.